This T cell receptor beta chain is from a study of blood T cell repertoires in COVID-19. As for the study in general: The study drew acute and convalescent COVID-19 samples from the United States, Italy and Spain.

The CDR3 sequence is 16 residues long. Germline-derived CDR1 and CDR2 are MNHEY and SMNVEV (reference sequence). V dropped 5 bases and J dropped 3; count of bases not matched to a gene: 8. Sequenced by immunoSEQ multiplex PCR; TCRdb stores in-frame clones only, minus some. Found here are about 170,000 clones, approximately 80% of them singletons; the top ten hold 5.5% to 7.5%. Source material: peripheral blood. The receptor comes from a woman in her thirties or forties with COVID-19, enrolled during active disease. The chain employs TRBV27 and TRBJ1-5; 9 bases fit TRBD1. The CDR3 region is CASSPGTGTFNQPQHF. In DNA form, the CDR3 reads TGTGCCAGCAGTCCAGGGACAGGGACTTTCAATCAGCCCCAGCATTTT.